The rows below give T cell receptor beta chains drawn from one sample of a study of neurological immune-mediated disorders. MiXCR, applied by TCRdb to the 5' RACE reads, yields one record per CDR3 protein. The table lists roughly 27,000 distinct CDR3 sequences, 20% to 25% of them singletons, with 16% in the top ten. Material: PBMCs. The receptors shown here come from a woman between 55 and 75 years old in good health. Both conserved end residues are part of each CDR3. Each record gives: CDR3 length, clone size, V gene, CDR3 protein. Only part of the rows carry a size: once, few, many, or a class if the clone is expanded.

length: 15
size: many
V: TRBV28
CDR3: CASRSIRGHQSEQYF

length: 15
size: many
V: TRBV4-2
CDR3: CASSQDKRGVETQYF

length: 16
size: many
V: TRBV7-9
CDR3: CASSKPLSAPYNEQFF

length: 14
size: many
V: TRBV5-6
CDR3: CASSREVGGEKLFF

length: 16
size: hyperexpanded
V: TRBV20-1
CDR3: CSARAGTGGSYSPLHF

length: 15
size: many
V: TRBV7-2
CDR3: CASRSPVSSPNTQYF

length: 17
size: many
V: TRBV5-1
CDR3: CASSFPLGREYTDTQYF

length: 15
size: many
V: TRBV5-1
CDR3: CASSIAGGAGAAKYF

length: 14
size: many
V: TRBV20-1
CDR3: CSAPLARSYNEQFF

length: 14
size: many
V: TRBV7-6
CDR3: CASSPGTPNTEAFF

length: 16
size: many
V: TRBV7-9
CDR3: CASSSLAGRPTDTQYF

length: 13
size: many
V: TRBV10-3
CDR3: CAVPGQGTDTQYF

length: 14
size: NA
V: TRBV29-1
CDR3: CSVTLGGGAAEAFF

length: 14
size: many
V: TRBV29-1
CDR3: CSVEGTASTDTQYF

length: 15
size: many
V: TRBV6-6
CDR3: CASSQAGGLYNEQFF

length: 13
size: many
V: TRBV5-1
CDR3: CASSASGRETQYF

length: 15
size: NA
V: TRBV5-1
CDR3: CASSLGNSPTWEQYF

length: 14
size: many
V: TRBV20-1
CDR3: CSASQRGSTDTQYF

length: 17
size: few
V: TRBV2
CDR3: CASSRKAGVGDTGELFF